This TCR beta chain was found in a study of blood T cell repertoires in COVID-19. Produced via immunoSEQ multiplex PCR; TCRdb's table is partial and in-frame only. The top ten clones hold more than 8.5% of a sample with about 210,000 clones, around 81% of them seen once. V was pared by 4 bases and J by 2 bases, with 15 bases between. This CDR3 spans 16 amino acids. Germline assignment: CDR1 LGHNA and CDR2 YNFKEQ. This clone was recorded only once. The chain is built from TRBV4-2 and TRBJ1-5, with a possible D match to TRBD1 (5 bases). Material: PBMCs or T cells enriched from blood (not recorded which). The clonotype comes from a woman between 45 and 60 years old with acute COVID-19. Here the CDR3 reads CASSPEVGGGNQPQHF. CDR3 in DNA: TGTGCCAGCAGCCCCGAGGTCGGGGGAGGCAATCAGCCCCAGCATTTT.